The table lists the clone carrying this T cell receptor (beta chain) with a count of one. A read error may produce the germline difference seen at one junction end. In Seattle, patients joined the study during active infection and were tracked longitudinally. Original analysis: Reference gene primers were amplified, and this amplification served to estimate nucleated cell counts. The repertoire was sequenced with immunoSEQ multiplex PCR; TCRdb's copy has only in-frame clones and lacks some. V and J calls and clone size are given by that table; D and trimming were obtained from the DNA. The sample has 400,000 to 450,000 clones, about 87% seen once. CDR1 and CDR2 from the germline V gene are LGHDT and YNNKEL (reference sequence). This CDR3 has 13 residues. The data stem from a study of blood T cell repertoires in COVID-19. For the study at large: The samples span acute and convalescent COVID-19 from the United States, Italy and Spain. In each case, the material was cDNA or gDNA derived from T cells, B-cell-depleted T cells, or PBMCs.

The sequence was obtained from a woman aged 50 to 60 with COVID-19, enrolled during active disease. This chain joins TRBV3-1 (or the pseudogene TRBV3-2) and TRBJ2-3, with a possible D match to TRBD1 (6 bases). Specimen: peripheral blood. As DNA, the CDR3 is TGTGCCAGCGGGGTAGGTAGGACAGATATGCAGTATTTT. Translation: CASGVGRTDMQYF.